A single sample is the source of the 27 T cell receptor beta chains below, sequenced in a study of T cell changes during pregnancy in multiple sclerosis (dated by TCRdb to 2018 to 2020). The library was built by means of the immunoSEQ multiplex PCR assay. Held by TCRdb, this immuneACCESS table contains in-frame sequences only and omits some clones. Under half of the omission traces to an unresolved V gene where checked; the cause of the rest is unknown. A total of approximately 32,000 clones appear in this sample, approximately 89% of them only once. The top ten clones comprise 5.1% of the sample. The material sequenced was CD8+ T cells from peripheral blood mononuclear cells, taken in the first trimester of pregnancy. Source of these receptors: a female donor with multiple sclerosis, enrolled in a pregnancy study.

This clone has just a few counts. The chain has TRBV27 and TRBJ1-2; D is perhaps TRBD1 (6 bases). Trimming removed 2 bases from V and 0 bases from J, with 13 bases in between. The V gene's germline CDR1 is MNHEY and CDR2 SMNVEV (reference sequence). The CDR3 has 16 amino acids. CDR3: CASSLNSDSPNYGYTF. For the CDR3, the DNA is TGTGCCAGCAGTTTAAACTCGGACAGTCCTAACTATGGCTACACCTTC.

V gene TRBV4-1 combines with J gene TRBJ1-5; the D is unclear. The CDR3 loop spans 14 amino acids. Trimming stripped 5 bases from V and 2 bases from J, with 10 bases between. The V gene's germline CDR1 is MGHRA and CDR2 YSYEKL. The CDR3 loop is CASSWEGGNQPQHF. Here the CDR3 DNA reads TGCGCCAGCAGCTGGGAGGGTGGCAATCAGCCCCAGCATTTT.

The chain employs TRBV13 and TRBJ2-5; TRBD1 aligns across 7 bases. The trim removed 5 bases at V and 5 bases at J, leaving 8 bases unmatched. Per the germline V gene, CDR1 is PRHDT and CDR2 is FYEKMQ (reference sequence). This CDR3 region has 14 residues. This chain's CDR3 is CASSPSDRSETQYF. In DNA, the CDR3 is TGTGCCAGCAGCCCGTCGGACAGGTCTGAGACCCAGTACTTC.

This chain uses TRBV5-1 with TRBJ2-7, with 12 bases matching TRBD2. Germline values: CDR1 SGHRS, CDR2 YFSETQ. This CDR3 is 14 amino acids long. After removal of 3 bases from V and 5 bases from J, the junction contained 3 bases not matched to a gene. The CDR3 sequence: CASSSTSGRHEQYF. In nucleotides, the CDR3 is TGCGCCAGCAGCTCGACTAGCGGGAGACACGAGCAGTACTTC.

This chain joins TRBV6-6 and TRBJ2-7; D is unclear. CDR1 is MNHNY, CDR2 SVGAGI, per germline (reference sequence). The V gene lost 6 bases and the J gene lost 3 bases, with 9 bases spanning the gap. The CDR3 has 12 residues. The CDR3 sequence: CASSPLGYEQYF. Here the CDR3 DNA reads TGTGCCAGCAGCCCTCTAGGCTACGAGCAGTACTTC.

V is TRBV19 and J is TRBJ1-1; D might be TRBD1 (6 bases). V was clipped by 2 bases and J by 4 bases, with 17 bases between them. Germline values: CDR1 LNHDA, CDR2 SQIVND (reference sequence). This CDR3 is 16 amino acids long. This chain's CDR3 is CASSISGTDRFTEAFF. The CDR3 nucleotides are TGTGCCAGTAGTATAAGCGGGACGGACAGATTCACTGAAGCTTTCTTT.

The genes are TRBV30 and TRBJ1-3; possible D gene TRBD1, 5 bases. The CDR3 length is 17 residues. V shed 5 bases and J shed 0 bases, with 20 bases lying between them. Looked up from germline, CDR1 is GTSNPN and CDR2 is SVGIG (reference sequence). This CDR3 is CAWVNRWASNSGNTIYF. Written as DNA, the CDR3 is TGTGCCTGGGTCAACAGGTGGGCAAGCAACTCTGGAAACACCATATATTTT.

J is TRBJ2-1 and V is TRBV29-1, with TRBD2 matching 7 bases. Unmatched junction bases numbered 4, after V lost 1 base and J lost 7 bases. Germline V CDR1 and CDR2: SQVTM, ANQGSEA. The CDR3 is made up of 13 amino acids. This chain's CDR3 is CSVEGGRVNEQFF. CDR3 nucleotide sequence: TGCAGCGTTGAAGGCGGGAGAGTAAATGAGCAGTTCTTC.

The rearrangement links TRBV4-1 to TRBJ1-2; TRBD1 might be the D (5 bases). The CDR3 spans 15 residues. Germline V gene data show CDR1 as MGHRA and CDR2 as YSYEKL. The V end lost 0 bases, the J end lost 3 bases, and 11 bases lay between the germline ends. CDR3 in amino acids: CASSQEGRAYYGYTF. The CDR3 DNA follows: TGCGCCAGCAGCCAAGAAGGCAGGGCATACTATGGCTACACCTTC.

The rearrangement joins TRBV5-1 to TRBJ2-7, with D perhaps matching TRBD2 (6 bases). V lost 6 bases and J lost 4, with 11 bases in between. CDR3 length: 12 amino acids. Germline CDR1 and CDR2: SGHRS and YFSETQ. CDR3 protein: CASKEGIYEQYF. DNA for the CDR3: TGCGCCAGCAAGGAGGGGATATACGAGCAGTACTTC.

This chain links TRBV27 with TRBJ1-5; D is possibly TRBD1 (5 bases). V was clipped by 0 bases and J by 3 bases, with 12 bases between them. Germline lookup yields CDR1 MNHEY and CDR2 SMNVEV (reference sequence). The CDR3 is 16 residues long. The CDR3 DNA reads TGTGCCAGCAGTTTATCTACGGACGGACACAATCAGCCCCAGCATTTT. It codes for CASSLSTDGHNQPQHF.

This rearrangement joins TRBV9 to TRBJ1-4, with a tentative D call TRBD1 (6 bases). Germline V CDR1 and CDR2: SGDLS, YYNGEE. Trimming stripped 3 bases from V and 4 bases from J, with 13 bases between. This CDR3 region has 15 residues. The CDR3 bases are TGTGCCAGCAGCGCGGGAGGGGGTAATAATGAAAAACTGTTTTTT. Amino acid sequence: CASSAGGGNNEKLFF.

The chain joins TRBV7-4 to TRBJ1-2; D remains unclear. Germline V gene sequence: CDR1 SGHVT, CDR2 SQSDAQ. This CDR3 is built from 11 residues. The V and J ends lost 3 bases and 7 bases respectively, with 6 bases between them. The CDR3 sequence: CASSFGGGYTF. CDR3 bases: TGTGCCAGCAGCTTCGGTGGTGGCTACACCTTC.

This sequence joins TRBV7-9 and TRBJ2-7, with D tentatively TRBD1 (6 bases). Germline lookup yields CDR1 SEHNR and CDR2 FQNEAQ (reference sequence). The germline V and J ends were trimmed by 4 bases and 2 bases, with 15 bases remaining between them. CDR3 length: 15 amino acids. The CDR3 coding sequence is TGTGCCAGCAGCTCGGGACAACTACTTCCCTACGAGCAGTACTTC. This codes for CASSSGQLLPYEQYF.

The rearrangement joins TRBV7-9 to TRBJ2-1, with TRBD2 matching 8 bases. Germline CDR1 SEHNR, CDR2 FQNEAQ (reference sequence). The CDR3 is 15 residues long. V shed 1 base and J 9 bases; nucleotides not matched to a gene: 8. The chain's CDR3 is CASSLGREAHTEQFF. For the CDR3, the DNA is TGTGCCAGCAGCTTAGGGCGGGAGGCCCACACTGAGCAGTTCTTC.

The chain links TRBV27 to TRBJ1-6, with D perhaps matching TRBD1 (6 bases). Germline-derived CDR1 and CDR2 are MNHEY and SMNVEV (reference sequence). With 5 bases removed from V and 5 bases from J, the gap between germline ends came to 10 bases. CDR3 size: 14 residues. CDR3 amino acids: CASSRGADNSPLHF. The CDR3 DNA sequence: TGTGCCAGCAGTCGGGGGGCGGATAATTCACCCCTCCACTTT.

The chain uses TRBV4-1 and TRBJ2-1, with TRBD2 identical over 9 bases. The trim removed 1 base at V and 7 bases at J, leaving 5 bases unmatched. The V gene's germline CDR1 is MGHRA and CDR2 YSYEKL. The CDR3 spans 15 residues. This CDR3 is CASSQVGGRGNEQFF. The DNA for the CDR3 is TGCGCCAGCAGCCAAGTAGGCGGGAGGGGAAATGAGCAGTTCTTC.

The chain joins TRBV27 to TRBJ2-7, with 9 positions matching TRBD2. Per the germline V gene, CDR1 is MNHEY and CDR2 is SMNVEV (reference sequence). The V and J ends lost 6 bases and 0 bases, in that order; junction bases with no gene match: 9. The CDR3 consists of 16 residues. Here the CDR3 reads CASRPLGSGSSYEQYF. The CDR3 DNA sequence: TGTGCCAGCAGACCCCTTGGTAGCGGGAGCTCCTACGAGCAGTACTTC.

This clone was found once. V is TRBV19 and J is TRBJ2-3, with 14 bases identical to TRBD2. CDR1 and CDR2 (germline): LNHDA, SQIVND (reference sequence). The V and J ends lost 6 bases and 3 bases, in that order; junction bases with no gene match: 5. The CDR3 extends over 16 amino acids. In DNA, the CDR3 is TGTGCCAGTAGCTACGGACTAGCGGGGGGAACAGATACGCAGTATTTT. It specifies CASSYGLAGGTDTQYF.

The CDR3 protein is CASSQGSGSGSYNEQFF. The CDR3 nucleotides read TGCGCCAGCAGCCAAGGTAGCGGGAGCGGGTCTTACAATGAGCAGTTCTTC. The rearrangement joins TRBV4-3 to TRBJ2-1, with 9 bases lining up with TRBD2. The trim removed 1 base at V and 4 bases at J, leaving 8 bases unmatched. The CDR3 has 17 residues. CDR1 is LGHNA and CDR2 is YSLEER in the germline V gene.

This clone was found a few times. The chain uses TRBV6-4 and TRBJ2-2, with a weak D call TRBD2 (5 bases). The CDR3 runs to 16 residues. V lost 2 bases and J 0 bases, leaving 10 bases between the germline ends. CDR1 and CDR2 from the germline V gene are MRHNA and SNTAGT. CDR3 DNA sequence: TGTGCCAGCAGTGACCGGGCGGGCACGAACACCGGGGAGCTGTTTTTT. Translation gives CASSDRAGTNTGELFF.

The chain employs TRBV4-2 and TRBJ1-1; TRBD1 matches 7 bases. The CDR3 has 15 residues. CDR1 LGHNA and CDR2 YNFKEQ come from the germline V gene. V gave up 3 bases and J gave up 4 bases; unmatched junction bases: 8. Here the CDR3 reads CASSQTGSGTTEAFF. The CDR3 region has the DNA TGTGCCAGCAGCCAGACAGGGTCGGGGACCACTGAAGCTTTCTTT.

This clone came up once. The chain couples TRBV7-9 to TRBJ1-5, with D perhaps matching TRBD1 (5 bases). The length of the CDR3 is 13 residues. V gave up 9 bases and J gave up 3 bases, with 12 bases separating them. Germline CDR1 and CDR2: SEHNR and FQNEAQ (reference sequence). CDR3 loop: CASSGGDNQPQHF. CDR3 nucleotides: TGTGCCAGTAGTGGAGGGGACAATCAGCCCCAGCATTTT.

The CDR3 DNA reads TGTGCCAGCAGTAAGCGGGAAACAGATACGCAGTATTTT. Protein: CASSKRETDTQYF. This chain uses TRBV6-5 with TRBJ2-3, with 7 bases that match TRBD2. J gave up 3 bases and V 5 bases, and 2 bases lay outside the gene matches. Germline-derived CDR1 and CDR2 are MNHEY and SVGAGI. The CDR3 runs 13 residues.

The genes are TRBV19 and TRBJ2-7, with 12 bases lining up with TRBD2. Trimming took 10 bases from V and 7 from J; bases not matched to a gene: 8. This CDR3 is 13 amino acids long. Per the germline V gene, CDR1 is LNHDA and CDR2 is SQIVND (reference sequence). DNA of the CDR3: TGTGCCACCTACGGGACTAGCGGGTGGGAGCAGTACTTC. It translates to CATYGTSGWEQYF. The variable domain in full, with the rest retrieved from reference TRBV19 and TRBJ2-7, is DGGITQSPKYLFRKEGQNVTLSCEQNLNHDAMYWYRQDPGQGLRLIYYSQIVNDFQKGDIAEGYSVSREKKESFPLTVTSAQKNPTAFYLCATYGTSGWEQYFGPGTRLTVT.

The chain links TRBV27 to TRBJ1-1; a weak D match, TRBD1 (5 bases). CDR3 size: 13 residues. Germline CDR1 MNHEY, CDR2 SMNVEV (reference sequence). V dropped 2 bases and J dropped 7 bases, with 11 bases sitting between them. The CDR3 loop reads CASSLSRGIEAFF. CDR3 DNA: TGTGCCAGCAGTTTAAGTAGGGGTATTGAAGCTTTCTTT.

The chain carries TRBV21-1 and TRBJ2-6; the DNA was not used to check the table's D call, TRBD2. TRBV21-1 is a pseudogene locus. This CDR3 region has 15 residues. CDR3 amino acids: CASSKRVSGANVLTF. The CDR3 nucleotides read TGTGCCAGCAGCAAGCGGGTAAGTGGGGCCAACGTCCTGACTTTC.